The 12 T cell receptor beta chains given below trace back to one sample, sequenced in a study of preoperative IRX-2 immunotherapy in early breast cancer. The treatment: preoperative locoregional IRX-2 cytokine immunotherapy. Sequencing used immunoSEQ multiplex PCR; TCRdb keeps in-frame clones, though not all of them. The sample has 1,200 to 1,500 clones, 60% to 80% seen once; the top ten hold around 10%. The specimen comprised tumor tissue, sampled before IRX-2 immunotherapy. Source of these receptors: a human donor with breast cancer.

The chain uses TRBV7-5 and TRBJ2-1. TRBV7-5 is tagged as a pseudogene. The CDR3 has 14 amino acids. The CDR3 DNA sequence: TGTGCCAGCAGCTTAACCCCACCGAGGGGTGAGCAGTTCTTC. Translating gives CASSLTPPRGEQFF.

The chain uses TRBV23-1 and TRBJ2-3, with no clear D. TRBV23-1 is an ORF for which the function is uncertain. The CDR3 totals 14 residues. V lost 6 bases to trimming and J lost 6 bases, with 16 bases between them. CDR3 loop: CASSQDQLEDTQYF. CDR3 DNA sequence: TGCGCCAGCAGCCAAGATCAGTTAGAGGATACGCAGTATTTT.

V and J are TRBV19 and TRBJ1-5, with D perhaps TRBD1 (6 bases). Trimming stripped 8 bases from V and 6 bases from J, with 17 bases between. Germline V gene data show CDR1 as LNHDA and CDR2 as SQIVND (reference sequence). This CDR3 spans 14 amino acids. In DNA, the CDR3 is TGTGCCAGTGATTGGGGGGCGCTGGGTCAGCCCCAGCATTTT. Translation gives CASDWGALGQPQHF.

The gene calls are TRBV6-8 and TRBJ1-5; D not certain. Germline V gene sequence: CDR1 MNHGY, CDR2 SAAAGT. V gave up 4 bases and J gave up 3 bases, with 7 bases separating them. The CDR3 is 13 amino acids. CDR3 coding DNA: TGTGCCAGCAGTTCCCAGAACAATCAGCCCCAGCATTTT. Protein sequence: CASSSQNNQPQHF.

The rearrangement links TRBV6-8 to TRBJ1-3; D gene ambiguous. CDR3 size: 15 residues. Germline V lookup: CDR1 MNHGY, CDR2 SAAAGT. Trimming left V 2 bases short and J 0 bases short, with 8 bases between. The CDR3 coding sequence is TGTGCCAGCAGTTACAAAGCTAGCTCTGGAAACACCATATATTTT. Translated: CASSYKASSGNTIYF.

CDR3 sequence: CASSYLGPTGGGGAFF. In nucleotides, the CDR3 is TGTGCCAGCAGTTACTTGGGTCCGACAGGGGGCGGGGGAGCTTTCTTT. The chain joins TRBV6-8 to TRBJ1-1; 10 nucleotides align to TRBD1. The V and J ends lost 1 base and 10 bases, in that order; junction bases with no gene match: 12. The CDR3 sequence is 16 residues long. Germline V gene sequence: CDR1 MNHGY, CDR2 SAAAGT.

The chain joins TRBV6-8 to TRBJ1-2; TRBD1 matches at 9 bases. The germline gives CDR1 MNHGY, CDR2 SAAAGT. V gave up 5 bases and J gave up 3 bases; unmatched junction bases: 10. This CDR3 region has 16 residues. The CDR3 here is CASSLRTGVYDYGYTF. CDR3 nucleotides: TGTGCCAGCAGTCTCCGGACAGGGGTTTACGACTATGGCTACACCTTC.

This clone has just one count. The chain has TRBV7-5 and TRBJ1-6. TRBV7-5 is labeled a pseudogene. The CDR3 has 14 residues. The chain's CDR3 is CASRAGTTNSPLHF. The CDR3 DNA sequence: TGTGCCAGCAGGGCCGGGACTACGAATTCACCCCTCCACTTT.

The chain carries TRBV6-8 and TRBJ1-1, with TRBD1 identical over 7 bases. CDR3 length: 14 amino acids. Germline CDR1 is MNHGY and CDR2 is SAAAGT. V shed 6 bases, J shed 1 base, and the junction held 5 bases outside the gene matches. As DNA, the CDR3 is TGTGCCAGCAGCCGCCGGGACAGGAACACTGAAGCTTTCTTT. Its protein is CASSRRDRNTEAFF.

The chain uses TRBV28 and TRBJ1-2; D is perhaps TRBD1 (6 bases). Germline V lookup: CDR1 MDHEN, CDR2 SYDVKM. The V end was cut by 5 bases, the J end by 4 bases, with 8 bases between. The CDR3 runs to 12 residues. CDR3 sequence reads: CASSGQLYGYTF. The CDR3 bases are TGTGCCAGCAGTGGACAGCTCTATGGCTACACCTTC.

V and J are TRBV28 and TRBJ1-2, with TRBD1 matching over 9 bases. V lost 5 bases to trimming and J lost 8 bases; unmatched junction nucleotides: 3. CDR3 size: 12 residues. From germline, CDR1 is MDHEN and CDR2 SYDVKM. DNA for the CDR3: TGTGCCAGCAGTCCCGGGACAGGGGGCTACACCTTC. As protein: CASSPGTGGYTF.

The chain has TRBV6-8 and TRBJ2-3, with 11 bases fitting TRBD2. The germline CDR1 and CDR2 sequences are MNHGY and SAAAGT. The CDR3 length is 17 residues. V shed 2 bases, J shed 2 bases, and the junction held 6 bases outside the gene matches. The DNA of the CDR3 is TGTGCCAGCAGTTACCAGAGACTAGCGGGGATCACAGATACGCAGTATTTT. Translated, it gives CASSYQRLAGITDTQYF.